This T cell receptor (beta chain) was sequenced for a study (dated by TCRdb to 2013 to 2014). This clonotype is a singleton in its sample. The antigen it binds to is not known. Base qualities were left out, and no much larger clone turns up one base away. Just one read gives weak support. TCRdb records Illumina Genome Analyzer IIx as the sequencer. The raw public data were reprocessed by TCRdb itself: fastp quality trimming at Q25, MiXCR clonotype calling, in-frame beta chains only. Identical CDR3 proteins give one entry, which carries the most common genes and DNA. The sample contains about 15,000 distinct CDR3 sequences, roughly a third of them found a single time. The top ten clones comprise around 15% of the sample. The specimen was blood. The source of this sequence is a human donor.

The CDR3 has the sequence CASSQLSGLGLYEQYF. The DNA sequence is TGCGCCAGCAGCCAACTCTCGGGACTAGGACTCTACGAGCAGTACTTC. The sequence is built from TRBV4-1 and TRBJ2-7; 8 of the junction bases match TRBD2. Per the germline V gene, MGHRA is the CDR1 and YSYEKL is the CDR2. From cysteine to phenylalanine, the CDR3 is 16 amino acids long. CDR3 DNA is the only sequence kept; it has 48 bases, read in frame from the first base. V lost 2 bases and J lost 3 bases, and the count of bases not matched to a germline gene is 9.